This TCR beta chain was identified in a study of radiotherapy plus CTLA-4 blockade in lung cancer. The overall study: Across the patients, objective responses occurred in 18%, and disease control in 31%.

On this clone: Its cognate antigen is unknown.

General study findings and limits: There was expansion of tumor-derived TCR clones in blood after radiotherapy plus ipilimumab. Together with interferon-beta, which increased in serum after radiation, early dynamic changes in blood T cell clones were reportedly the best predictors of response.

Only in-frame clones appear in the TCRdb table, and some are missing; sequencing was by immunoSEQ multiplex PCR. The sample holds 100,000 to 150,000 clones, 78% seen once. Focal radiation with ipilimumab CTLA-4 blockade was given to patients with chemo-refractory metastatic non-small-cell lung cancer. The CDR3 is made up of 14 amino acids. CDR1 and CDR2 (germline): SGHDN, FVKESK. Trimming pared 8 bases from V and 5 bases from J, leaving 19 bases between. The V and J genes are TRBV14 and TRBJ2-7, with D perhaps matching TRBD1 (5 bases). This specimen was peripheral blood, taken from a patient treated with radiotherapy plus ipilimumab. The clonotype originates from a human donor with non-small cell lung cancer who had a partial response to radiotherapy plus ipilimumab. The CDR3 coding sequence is TGTGCCAGCCGATCGTCGGGCAGGGTCCACGAGCAGTACTTC. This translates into CASRSSGRVHEQYF.